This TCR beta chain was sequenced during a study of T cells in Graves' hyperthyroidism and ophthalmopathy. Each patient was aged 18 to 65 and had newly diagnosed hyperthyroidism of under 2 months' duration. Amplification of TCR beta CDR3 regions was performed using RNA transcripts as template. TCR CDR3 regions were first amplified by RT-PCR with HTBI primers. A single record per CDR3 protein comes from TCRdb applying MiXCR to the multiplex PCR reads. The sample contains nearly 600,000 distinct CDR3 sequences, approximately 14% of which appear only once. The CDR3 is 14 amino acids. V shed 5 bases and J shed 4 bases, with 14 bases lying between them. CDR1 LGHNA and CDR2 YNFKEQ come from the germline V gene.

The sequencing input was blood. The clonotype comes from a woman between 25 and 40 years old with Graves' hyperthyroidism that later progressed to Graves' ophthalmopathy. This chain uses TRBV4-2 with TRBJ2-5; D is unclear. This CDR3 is CASSEIGWGETQYF. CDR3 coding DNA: TGTGCCAGCAGCGAGATCGGGTGGGGAGAGACCCAGTACTTC.